This TCR beta chain was observed in a study of blood T cell dynamics during melanoma immunotherapy. Trimming cost V 0 bases and J 4 bases, with 10 bases left between them. The CDR3 contains 14 residues. Looked up from germline, CDR1 is SGDLS and CDR2 is YYNGEE. The table came from immunoSEQ multiplex PCR; TCRdb's copy has only in-frame clones and leaves some out. Of around 10,000 clones in the sample, roughly 80% were seen once. Indicated time point: week 3, after first cycle of checkpoint inhibitor. The clonotype was recovered from a human donor with melanoma. The genes are TRBV9 and TRBJ1-2; the D gene is possibly TRBD1 (5 bases). The specimen comprised blood, sampled from a patient treated with checkpoint blockade. The CDR3 protein is CASSVGGEIYGYTF. CDR3 coding DNA: TGTGCCAGCAGCGTAGGGGGGGAGATCTATGGCTACACCTTC. The variable domain in full, completed from reference TRBV9 and TRBJ1-2, reads DSGVTQTPKHLITATGQRVTLRCSPRSGDLSVYWYQQSLDQGLQFLIQYYNGEERAKGNILERFSAQQFPDLHSELNLSSLELGDSALYFCASSVGGEIYGYTFGSGTRLTVV.